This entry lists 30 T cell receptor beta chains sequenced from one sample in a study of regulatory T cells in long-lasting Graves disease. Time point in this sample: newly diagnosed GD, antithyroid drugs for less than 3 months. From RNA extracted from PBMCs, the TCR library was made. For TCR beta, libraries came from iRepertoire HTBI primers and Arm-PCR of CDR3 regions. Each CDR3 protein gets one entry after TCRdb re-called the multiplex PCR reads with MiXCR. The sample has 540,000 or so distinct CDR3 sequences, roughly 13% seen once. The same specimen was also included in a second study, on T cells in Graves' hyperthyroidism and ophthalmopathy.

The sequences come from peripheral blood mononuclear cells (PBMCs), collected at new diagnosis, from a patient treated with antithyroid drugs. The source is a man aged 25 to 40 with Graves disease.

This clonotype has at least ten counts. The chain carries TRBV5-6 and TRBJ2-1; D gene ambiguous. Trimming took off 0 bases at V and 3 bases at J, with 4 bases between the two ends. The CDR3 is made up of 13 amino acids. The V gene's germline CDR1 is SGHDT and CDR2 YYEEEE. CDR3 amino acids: CASSLGYYNEQFF. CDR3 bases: TGTGCCAGCAGCTTGGGCTACTACAATGAGCAGTTCTTC.

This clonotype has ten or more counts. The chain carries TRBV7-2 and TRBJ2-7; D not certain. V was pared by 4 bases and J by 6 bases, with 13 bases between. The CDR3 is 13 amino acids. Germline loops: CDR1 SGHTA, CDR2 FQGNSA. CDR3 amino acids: CASSSQARAEQYF. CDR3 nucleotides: TGTGCCAGCAGCTCCCAGGCGCGCGCCGAGCAGTACTTC.

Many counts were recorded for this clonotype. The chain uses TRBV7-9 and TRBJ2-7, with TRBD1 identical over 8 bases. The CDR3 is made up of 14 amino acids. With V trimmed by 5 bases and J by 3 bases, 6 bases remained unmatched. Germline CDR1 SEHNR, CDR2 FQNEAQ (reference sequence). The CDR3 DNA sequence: TGTGCCAGCAGCCACCGGGACAGGAACTACGAGCAGTACTTC. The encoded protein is CASSHRDRNYEQYF.

The CDR3 nucleotides read TGTGCCAGCAGCTTAGTCGGGGTCAACATTCAGTACTTC. Its translation is CASSLVGVNIQYF. The rearrangement joins TRBV11-2 to TRBJ2-4; the D gene is possibly TRBD2 (5 bases). Trimming removed 1 base from V and 7 bases from J, with 8 bases in between. The CDR3 is made up of 13 amino acids. Per germline, CDR1 SGHAT and CDR2 FQNNGV. Drawing the rest from reference TRBV11-2 and TRBJ2-4, the complete variable domain is EAGVAQSPRYKIIEKRQSVAFWCNPISGHATLYWYQQILGQGPKLLIQFQNNGVVDDSQLPKDRFSAERLKGVDSTLKIQPAKLEDSAVYLCASSLVGVNIQYFGAGTRLSVL.

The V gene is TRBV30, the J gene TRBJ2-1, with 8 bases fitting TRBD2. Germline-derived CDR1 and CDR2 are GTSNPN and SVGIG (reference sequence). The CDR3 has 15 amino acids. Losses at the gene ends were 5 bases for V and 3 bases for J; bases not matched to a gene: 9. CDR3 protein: CAWDKAGAIYNEQFF. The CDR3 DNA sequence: TGTGCCTGGGACAAAGCGGGAGCAATCTACAATGAGCAGTTCTTC.

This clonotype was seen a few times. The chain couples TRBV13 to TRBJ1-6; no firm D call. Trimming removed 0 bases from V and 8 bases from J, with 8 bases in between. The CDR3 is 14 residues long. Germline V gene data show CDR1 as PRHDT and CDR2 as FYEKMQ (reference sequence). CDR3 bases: TGTGCCAGCAGCTTAGGGTTGAGCCATTCACCCCTCCACTTT. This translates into CASSLGLSHSPLHF.

The DNA for the CDR3 is TGTGCCAGCAGCCCCGCTATCGGCACAGGGTCTGTCGACACAGATACGCAGTATTTT. Translation: CASSPAIGTGSVDTDTQYF. The chain links TRBV7-2 to TRBJ2-3; TRBD1 is a possible D gene (6 bases). CDR1 SGHTA and CDR2 FQGNSA come from the germline V gene. CDR3 length: 19 amino acids. V was clipped by 5 bases and J by 2 bases, with 26 bases between them.

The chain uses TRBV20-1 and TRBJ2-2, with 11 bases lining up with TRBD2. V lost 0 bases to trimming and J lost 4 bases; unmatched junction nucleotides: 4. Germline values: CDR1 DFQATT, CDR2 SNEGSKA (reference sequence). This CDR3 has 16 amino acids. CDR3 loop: CSARDDTSGGTGELFF. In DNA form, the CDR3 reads TGCAGTGCTAGAGATGACACTAGCGGGGGCACCGGGGAGCTGTTTTTT.

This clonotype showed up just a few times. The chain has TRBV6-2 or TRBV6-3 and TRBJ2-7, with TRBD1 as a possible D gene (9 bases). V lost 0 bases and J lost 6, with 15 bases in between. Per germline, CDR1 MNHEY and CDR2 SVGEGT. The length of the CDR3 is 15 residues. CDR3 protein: CASSYSQGAGGEQYF. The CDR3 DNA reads TGTGCCAGCAGTTACTCACAGGGGGCGGGGGGCGAGCAGTACTTC.

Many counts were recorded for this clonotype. The CDR3 reads CASSRWGTTSTDTQYF. CDR3 coding DNA: TGTGCCAGCAGCCGTTGGGGCACGACTAGCACAGATACGCAGTATTTT. The chain is built from TRBV5-8 and TRBJ2-3; a weak D match, TRBD1 (5 bases). The CDR3 covers 16 residues. The V and J ends lost 4 bases and 0 bases respectively, with 15 bases between them. Germline V gene sequence: CDR1 SGHTS, CDR2 YDEGEE.

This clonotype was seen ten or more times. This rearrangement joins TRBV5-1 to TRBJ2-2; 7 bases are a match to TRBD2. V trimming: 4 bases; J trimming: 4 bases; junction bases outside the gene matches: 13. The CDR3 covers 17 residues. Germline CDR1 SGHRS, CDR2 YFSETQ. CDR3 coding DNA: TGCGCCAGCAGCCTATCCCCGAGCCTAGCGGTCACCGGGGAGCTGTTTTTT. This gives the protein CASSLSPSLAVTGELFF.

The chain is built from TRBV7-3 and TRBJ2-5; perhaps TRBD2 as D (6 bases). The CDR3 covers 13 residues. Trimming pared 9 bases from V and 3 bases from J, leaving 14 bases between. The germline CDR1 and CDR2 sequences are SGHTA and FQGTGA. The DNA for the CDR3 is TGTGCCAGTCAAGGGTCGGGGGAAGAGACCCAGTACTTC. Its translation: CASQGSGEETQYF.

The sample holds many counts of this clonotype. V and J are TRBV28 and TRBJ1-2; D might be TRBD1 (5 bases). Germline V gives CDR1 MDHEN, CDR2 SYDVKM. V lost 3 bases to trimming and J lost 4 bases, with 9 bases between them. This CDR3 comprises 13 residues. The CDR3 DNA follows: TGTGCCAGCAGTTTGGCAGGGACCTATGGCTACACCTTC. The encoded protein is CASSLAGTYGYTF.

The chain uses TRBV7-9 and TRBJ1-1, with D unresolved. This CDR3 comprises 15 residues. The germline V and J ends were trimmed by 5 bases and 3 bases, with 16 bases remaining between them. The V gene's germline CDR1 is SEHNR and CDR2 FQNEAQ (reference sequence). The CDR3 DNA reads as TGTGCCAGCAGCAATAATGGGAGGGAACACACTGAAGCTTTCTTT. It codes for CASSNNGREHTEAFF. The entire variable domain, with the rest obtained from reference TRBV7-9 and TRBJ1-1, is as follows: DTGVSQNPRHKITKRGQNVTFRCDPISEHNRLYWYRQTLGQGPEFLTYFQNEAQLEKSRLLSDRFSAERPKGSFSTLEIQRTEQGDSAMYLCASSNNGREHTEAFFGQGTRLTVV.

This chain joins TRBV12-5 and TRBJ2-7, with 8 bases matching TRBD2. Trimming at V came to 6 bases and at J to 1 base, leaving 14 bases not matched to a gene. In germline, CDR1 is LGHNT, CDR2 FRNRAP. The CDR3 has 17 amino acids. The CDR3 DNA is TGTGCTAGTGGGAATGGACTAGGATTAGCGGGATCCTACGAGCAGTACTTC. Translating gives CASGNGLGLAGSYEQYF.

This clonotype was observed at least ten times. CDR3 nucleotides: TGTGCCAGCTCACAAACGGCGGGCTACGAGCAGTACTTC. Its protein product is CASSQTAGYEQYF. The chain carries TRBV18 and TRBJ2-7; D possibly corresponds to TRBD2 (5 bases). CDR1 and CDR2 (germline): KGHSH, LQKENI. There are 13 residues in the CDR3. V lost 4 bases, J lost 3 bases, and 10 bases lay in between.

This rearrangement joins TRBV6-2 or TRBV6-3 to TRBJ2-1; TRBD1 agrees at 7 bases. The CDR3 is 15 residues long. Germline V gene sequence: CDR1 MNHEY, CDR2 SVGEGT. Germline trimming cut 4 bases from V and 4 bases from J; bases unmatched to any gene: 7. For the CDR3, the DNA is TGTGCCAGCAGTTTAGGGACAGTACTTTACAATGAGCAGTTCTTC. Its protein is CASSLGTVLYNEQFF.

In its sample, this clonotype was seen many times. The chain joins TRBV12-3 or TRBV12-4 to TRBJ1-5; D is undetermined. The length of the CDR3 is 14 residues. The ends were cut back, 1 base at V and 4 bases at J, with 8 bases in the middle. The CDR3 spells CASSLEERNQPQHF. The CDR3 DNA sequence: TGTGCCAGCAGTTTAGAGGAGAGGAATCAGCCCCAGCATTTT.

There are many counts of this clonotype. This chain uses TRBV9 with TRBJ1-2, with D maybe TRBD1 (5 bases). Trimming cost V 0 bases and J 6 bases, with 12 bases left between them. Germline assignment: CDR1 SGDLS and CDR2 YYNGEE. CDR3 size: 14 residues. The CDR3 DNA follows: TGTGCCAGCAGCGTAGCCCCGTGGGGGGATGGCTACACCTTC. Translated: CASSVAPWGDGYTF.

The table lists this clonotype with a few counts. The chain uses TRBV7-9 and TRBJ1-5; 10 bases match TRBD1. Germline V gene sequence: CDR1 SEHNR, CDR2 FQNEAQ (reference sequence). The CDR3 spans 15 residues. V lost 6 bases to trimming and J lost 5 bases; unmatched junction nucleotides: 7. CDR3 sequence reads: CASSAGQGIDQPQHF. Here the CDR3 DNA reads TGTGCCAGCAGTGCGGGACAGGGGATCGATCAGCCCCAGCATTTT.

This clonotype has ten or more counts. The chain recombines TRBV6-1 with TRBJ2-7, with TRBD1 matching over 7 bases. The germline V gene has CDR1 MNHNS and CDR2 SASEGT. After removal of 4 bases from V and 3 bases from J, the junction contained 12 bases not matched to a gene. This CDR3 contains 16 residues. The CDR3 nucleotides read TGTGCCAGCAGTGCCACCGGACAGGTACTAGGCTACGAGCAGTACTTC. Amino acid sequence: CASSATGQVLGYEQYF.

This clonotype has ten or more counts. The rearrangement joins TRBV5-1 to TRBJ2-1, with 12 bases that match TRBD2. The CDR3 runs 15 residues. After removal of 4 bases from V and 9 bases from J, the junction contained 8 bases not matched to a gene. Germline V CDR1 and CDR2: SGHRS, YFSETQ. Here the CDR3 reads CASSLPSGRVTEQFF. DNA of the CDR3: TGCGCCAGCAGCCTACCTAGCGGGAGGGTCACTGAGCAGTTCTTC.

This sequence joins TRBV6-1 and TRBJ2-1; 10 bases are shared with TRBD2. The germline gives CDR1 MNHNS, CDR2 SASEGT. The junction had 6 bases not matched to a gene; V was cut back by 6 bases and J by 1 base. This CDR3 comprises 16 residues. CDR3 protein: CASRTSGSLSYNEQFF. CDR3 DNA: TGTGCCAGCAGGACTAGCGGGTCACTATCCTACAATGAGCAGTTCTTC.

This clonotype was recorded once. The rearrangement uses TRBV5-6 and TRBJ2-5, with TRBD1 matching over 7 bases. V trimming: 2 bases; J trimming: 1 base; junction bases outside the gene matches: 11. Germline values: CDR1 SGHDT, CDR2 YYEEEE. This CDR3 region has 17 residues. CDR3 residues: CASSFFRGGGPQETQYF. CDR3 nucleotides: TGTGCCAGCAGCTTCTTCAGAGGGGGCGGCCCCCAAGAGACCCAGTACTTC.

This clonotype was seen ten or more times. The CDR3, as DNA: TGCGCCAGCAGCCGGGACATCCAAGAAAAACTGTTTTTT. Encoded protein: CASSRDIQEKLFF. The chain links TRBV5-1 to TRBJ1-4, with D possibly matching TRBD1 (6 bases). V gave up 4 bases and J gave up 8 bases, with 12 bases separating them. This CDR3 spans 13 amino acids. Germline V gene sequence: CDR1 SGHRS, CDR2 YFSETQ.

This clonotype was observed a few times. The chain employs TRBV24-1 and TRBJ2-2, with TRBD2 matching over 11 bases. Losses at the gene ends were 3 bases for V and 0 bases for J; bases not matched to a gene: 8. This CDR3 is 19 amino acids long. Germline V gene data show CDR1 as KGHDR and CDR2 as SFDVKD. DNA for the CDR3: TGTGCCACCAGTGATCCCCCGGGACTAGCGGTCACGAACACCGGGGAGCTGTTTTTT. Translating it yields CATSDPPGLAVTNTGELFF.

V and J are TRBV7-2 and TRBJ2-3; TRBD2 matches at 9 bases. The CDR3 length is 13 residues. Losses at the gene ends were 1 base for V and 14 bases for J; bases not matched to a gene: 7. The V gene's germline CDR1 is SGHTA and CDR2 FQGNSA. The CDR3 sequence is CASSLDGGRVRYF. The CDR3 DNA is TGTGCCAGCAGCTTAGACGGCGGGAGGGTGCGGTATTTT.

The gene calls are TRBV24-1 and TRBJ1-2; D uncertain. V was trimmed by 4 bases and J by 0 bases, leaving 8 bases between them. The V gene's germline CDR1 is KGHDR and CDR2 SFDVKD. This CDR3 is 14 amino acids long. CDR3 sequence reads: CATSEGLANYGYTF. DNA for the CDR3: TGTGCCACCAGTGAGGGATTAGCTAACTATGGCTACACCTTC.

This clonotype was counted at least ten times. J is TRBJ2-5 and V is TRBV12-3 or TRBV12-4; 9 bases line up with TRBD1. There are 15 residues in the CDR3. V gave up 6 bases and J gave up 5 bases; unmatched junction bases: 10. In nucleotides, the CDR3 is TGTGCCAGCAGGGGGTCCGGGACAGGGAGGGAGACCCAGTACTTC. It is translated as CASRGSGTGRETQYF.

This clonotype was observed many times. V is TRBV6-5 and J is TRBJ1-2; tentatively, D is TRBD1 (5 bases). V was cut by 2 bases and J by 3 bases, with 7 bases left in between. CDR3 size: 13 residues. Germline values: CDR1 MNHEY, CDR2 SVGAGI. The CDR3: CASSYGTDYGYTF. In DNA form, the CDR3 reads TGTGCCAGCAGTTACGGGACGGACTATGGCTACACCTTC.